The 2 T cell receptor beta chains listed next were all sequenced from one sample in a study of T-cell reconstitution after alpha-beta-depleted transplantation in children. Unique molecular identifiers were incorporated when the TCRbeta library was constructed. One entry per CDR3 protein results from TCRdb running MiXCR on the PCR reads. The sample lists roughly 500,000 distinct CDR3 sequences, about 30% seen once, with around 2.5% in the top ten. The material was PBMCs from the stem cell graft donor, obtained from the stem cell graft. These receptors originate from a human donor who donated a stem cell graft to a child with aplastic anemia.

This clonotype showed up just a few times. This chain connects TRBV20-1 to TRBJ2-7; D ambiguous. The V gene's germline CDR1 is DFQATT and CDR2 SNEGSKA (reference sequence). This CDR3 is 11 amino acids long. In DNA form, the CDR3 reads TGCAGAGCGTCCGCCCCCTACGAGCAGTACTTC. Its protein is CRASAPYEQYF.

The chain's CDR3 is CASSSRTSYSNQPQHF. CDR3 coding DNA: TGTGCCAGCAGCTCTAGGACGAGTTATAGCAATCAGCCCCAGCATTTT. This chain connects TRBV7-2 to TRBJ1-5; D not certain. Germline CDR1 reads SGHTA; CDR2 reads FQGNSA. This CDR3 contains 16 residues. Trimming took off 4 bases at V and 0 bases at J, with 13 bases between the two ends.